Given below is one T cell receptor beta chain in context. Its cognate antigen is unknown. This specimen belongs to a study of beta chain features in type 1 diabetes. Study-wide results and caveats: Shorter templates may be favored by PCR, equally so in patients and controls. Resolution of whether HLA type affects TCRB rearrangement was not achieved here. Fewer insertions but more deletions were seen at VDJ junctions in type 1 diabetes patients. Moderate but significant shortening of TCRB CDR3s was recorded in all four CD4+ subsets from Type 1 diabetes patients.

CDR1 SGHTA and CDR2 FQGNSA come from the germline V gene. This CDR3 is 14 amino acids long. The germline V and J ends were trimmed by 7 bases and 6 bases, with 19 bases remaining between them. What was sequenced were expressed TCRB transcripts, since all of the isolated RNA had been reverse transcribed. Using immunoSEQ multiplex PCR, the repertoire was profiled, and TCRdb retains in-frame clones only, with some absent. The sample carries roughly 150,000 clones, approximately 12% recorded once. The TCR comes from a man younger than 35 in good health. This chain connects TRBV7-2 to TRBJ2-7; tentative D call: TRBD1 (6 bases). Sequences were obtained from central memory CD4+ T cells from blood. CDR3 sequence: CASTRRQGTSEQYF. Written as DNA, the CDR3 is TGTGCCAGCACCCGGAGGCAGGGGACGTCCGAGCAGTACTTC. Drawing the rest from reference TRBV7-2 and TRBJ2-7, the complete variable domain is GAGVSQSPSNKVTEKGKDVELRCDPISGHTALYWYRQSLGQGLEFLIYFQGNSAPDKSGLPSDRFSAERTGGSVSTLTIQRTQQEDSAVYLCASTRRQGTSEQYFGPGTRLTVT.